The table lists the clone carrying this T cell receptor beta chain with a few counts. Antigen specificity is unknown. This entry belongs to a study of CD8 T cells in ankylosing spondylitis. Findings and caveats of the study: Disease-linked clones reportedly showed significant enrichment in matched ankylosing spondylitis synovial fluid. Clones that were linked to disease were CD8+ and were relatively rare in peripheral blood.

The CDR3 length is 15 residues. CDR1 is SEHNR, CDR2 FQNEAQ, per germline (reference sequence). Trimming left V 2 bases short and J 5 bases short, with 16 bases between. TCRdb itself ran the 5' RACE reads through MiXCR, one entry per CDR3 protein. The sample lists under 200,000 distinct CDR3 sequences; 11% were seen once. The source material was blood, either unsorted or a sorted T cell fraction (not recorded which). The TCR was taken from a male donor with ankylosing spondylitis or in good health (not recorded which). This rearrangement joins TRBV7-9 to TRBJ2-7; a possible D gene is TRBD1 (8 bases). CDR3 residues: CASSLTGGAVDEQYF. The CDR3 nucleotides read TGTGCCAGCAGCTTAACAGGGGGGGCTGTCGACGAGCAGTACTTC.